This TCR beta chain was captured by sequencing in a study of OX40 agonist ivuxolimab in advanced cancers. Concerning the study at large: Ivuxolimab was a fully human IgG2 agonistic monoclonal antibody targeting the costimulatory receptor OX40 (CD134). Prior anti-PD-1, anti-PD-L1 or anti-CTLA-4 therapy was permitted, and approximately 40% of dose-escalation patients had received checkpoint inhibitors. The paper covers the monotherapy dose-escalation part of the phase I ivuxolimab trial, which included N = 52 patients. The point of sequencing TCRbeta in the periphery was to test whether ivuxolimab changed TCR sequence diversity and drove clonal T-cell expansion. Intravenous ivuxolimab was administered to patients every 2 weeks at six dose levels: 0.01, 0.1, 0.3, 1.5, 3 and 10 mg/kg. Partial responses occurred in three dose-escalation patients, of whom one had hepatocellular carcinoma and two had cutaneous melanoma. Among the roughly 52 dose-escalation patients, some 20 had hepatocellular carcinoma, approximately 15 melanoma, 9 renal cell carcinoma and 9 head and neck cancer. In the dose-escalation cohort, approximately 82% of patients were male, and the mean age was 60 years with a range of about 20 to 80.

The CDR3 measures 18 amino acids from cysteine to phenylalanine. Of the read, only the CDR3 DNA is kept; its 54 bases are in frame from base 1. CDR1 and CDR2 are read off the germline V gene (reference sequence) as SGHNT and YYREEE. Cut back by 4 bases and 0 bases, the V and J ends lie 22 bases apart. On this clone itself: The antigen it binds to is not known. Base qualities are not recorded, but no much larger clone differs from it by a single base.

Patients with autoimmune disease history or receiving systemic immunosuppression were excluded from the trial. Peripheral blood for TCR sequencing was drawn from every dose cohort at baseline, at cycle 4 day 1 and at cycle 7 day 1. Samples came from an open-label, multicenter, first-in-human phase I dose-escalation trial of ivuxolimab. Adults with locally advanced or metastatic melanoma, renal cell, hepatocellular, or head and neck squamous cell carcinoma were enrolled in the trial. Before TCR sequencing, CD4+ T cells and CD8+ T cells from peripheral blood were sorted into separate populations. Overall results and qualifications from the work: Low levels of normalized T-cell clonal expansion were also seen in some patients who did not respond. In the 0.1-3.0 mg/kg groups, partial responders were among the patients with the lowest normalized peripheral clonal expansion, particularly in CD8+ T cells. On average, CD8+ T cells showed more expanded clones than CD4+ T cells after ivuxolimab. Antigen specificity was not determined for the clonally expanded peripheral T cells. At doses of 0.1 to 3.0 mg/kg, clonal expansion of both CD4+ and CD8+ blood T cells was observed from baseline to week 6.

Genomic DNA was isolated from the sorted cells so that the TCRbeta CDR3 region could be sequenced. The immunoSEQ Assay was used for sequencing of TCRbeta CDR3 regions. Here the immuneACCESS table is served through TCRdb, limited to in-frame sequences with V and J called. Missing clones are a known gap in these copies; in checked studies unresolved V genes cover under half, and the rest lacks a known reason. Across this sample there are more than 30,000 clones, with about 86% seen only once. Of the sample, roughly 2.3% falls within the top ten clones. The sequence was obtained from an adult with an advanced solid tumor such as melanoma, head and neck, liver or kidney cancer. Source: CD4+ or CD8+ T cells sorted from blood, taken in a trial of the OX40 agonist ivuxolimab. The chain was built from TRBV5-4 and TRBJ1-2; the D segment could be TRBD1, given 5 matching bases. The CDR3 region has the sequence CASSHDSGWSQANYGYTF. The base sequence is TGTGCCAGCAGCCATGATTCAGGGTGGTCCCAAGCTAACTATGGCTACACCTTC.